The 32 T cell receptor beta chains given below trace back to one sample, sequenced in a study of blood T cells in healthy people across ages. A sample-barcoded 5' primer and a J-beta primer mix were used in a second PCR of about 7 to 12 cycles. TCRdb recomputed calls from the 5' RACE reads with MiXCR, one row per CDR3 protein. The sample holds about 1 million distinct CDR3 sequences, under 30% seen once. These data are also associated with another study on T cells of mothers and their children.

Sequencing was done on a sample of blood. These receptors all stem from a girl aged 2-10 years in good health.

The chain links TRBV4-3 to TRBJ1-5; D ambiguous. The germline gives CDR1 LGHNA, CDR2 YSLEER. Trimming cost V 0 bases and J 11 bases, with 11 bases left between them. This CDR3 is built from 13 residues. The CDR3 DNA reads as TGCGCCAGCAGCCAAGATGGGAGCAAGTCCCAGCATTTT. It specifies CASSQDGSKSQHF.

The CDR3 DNA is TGTGCCAGCAGCCCCGGGGACGGAAGCAAAGAGACCCAGTACTTC. Amino acid sequence: CASSPGDGSKETQYF. The chain combines TRBV7-3 with TRBJ2-5; D could derive from TRBD1 or TRBD2 (5 bases each). The CDR3 totals 15 residues. Germline CDR1 is SGHTA and CDR2 is FQGTGA. V was shortened by 5 bases and J by 3 bases, with 16 bases between the two germline ends.

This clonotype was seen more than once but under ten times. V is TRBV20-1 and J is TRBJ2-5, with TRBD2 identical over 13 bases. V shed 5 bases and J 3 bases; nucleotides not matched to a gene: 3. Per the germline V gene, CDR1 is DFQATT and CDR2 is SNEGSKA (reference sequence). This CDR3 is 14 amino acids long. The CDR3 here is CSARTSGRKETQYF. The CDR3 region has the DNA TGCAGTGCTCGGACTAGCGGGAGAAAAGAGACCCAGTACTTC.

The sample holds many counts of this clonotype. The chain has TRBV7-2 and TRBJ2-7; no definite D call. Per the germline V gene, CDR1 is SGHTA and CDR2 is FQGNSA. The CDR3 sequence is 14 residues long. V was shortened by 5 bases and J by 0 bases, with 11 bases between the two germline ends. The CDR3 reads CASSPLKNSYEQYF. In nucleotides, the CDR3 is TGTGCCAGCAGCCCCCTCAAGAACTCCTACGAGCAGTACTTC. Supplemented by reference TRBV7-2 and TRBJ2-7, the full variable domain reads GAGVSQSPSNKVTEKGKDVELRCDPISGHTALYWYRQSLGQGLEFLIYFQGNSAPDKSGLPSDRFSAERTGGSVSTLTIQRTQQEDSAVYLCASSPLKNSYEQYFGPGTRLTVT.

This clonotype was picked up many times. In DNA form, the CDR3 reads TGTGCCAGCAGCCCAACGGGCAGCTATGGCTACACCTTC. This codes for CASSPTGSYGYTF. The chain links TRBV12-3 or TRBV12-4 to TRBJ1-2; D is uncertain. CDR3 length: 13 amino acids. The ends were cut back, 6 bases at V and 4 bases at J, with 12 bases in the middle.

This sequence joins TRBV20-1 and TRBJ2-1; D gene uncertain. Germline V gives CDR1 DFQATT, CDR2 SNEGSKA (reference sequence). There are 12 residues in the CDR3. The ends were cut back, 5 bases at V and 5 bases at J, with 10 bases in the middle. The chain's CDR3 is CSAYEEHNEQFF. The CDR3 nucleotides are TGCAGTGCTTACGAGGAACACAATGAGCAGTTCTTC.

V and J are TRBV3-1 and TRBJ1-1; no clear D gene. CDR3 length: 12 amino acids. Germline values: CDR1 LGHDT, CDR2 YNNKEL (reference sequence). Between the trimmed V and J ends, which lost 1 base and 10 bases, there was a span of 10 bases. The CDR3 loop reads CASSQAAPAAFF. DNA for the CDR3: TGTGCCAGCAGCCAAGCGGCCCCGGCAGCTTTCTTT.

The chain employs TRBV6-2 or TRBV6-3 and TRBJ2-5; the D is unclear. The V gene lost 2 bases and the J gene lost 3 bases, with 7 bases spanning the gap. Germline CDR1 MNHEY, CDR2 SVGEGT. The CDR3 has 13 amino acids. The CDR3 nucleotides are TGTGCCAGCAGTTACGGGATCGAAGAGACCCAGTACTTC. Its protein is CASSYGIEETQYF.

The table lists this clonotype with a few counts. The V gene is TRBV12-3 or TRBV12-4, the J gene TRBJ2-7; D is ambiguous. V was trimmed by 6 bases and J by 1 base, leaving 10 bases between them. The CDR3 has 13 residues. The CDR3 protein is CASRPGSSYEQYF. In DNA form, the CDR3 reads TGTGCCAGCAGGCCTGGTAGTTCCTACGAGCAGTACTTC.

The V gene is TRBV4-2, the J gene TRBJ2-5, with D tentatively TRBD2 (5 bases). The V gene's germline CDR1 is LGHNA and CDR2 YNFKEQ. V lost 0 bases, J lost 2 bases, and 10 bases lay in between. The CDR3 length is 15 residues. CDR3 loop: CASSQEIPGQETQYF. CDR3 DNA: TGTGCCAGCAGCCAAGAAATTCCGGGACAAGAGACCCAGTACTTC.

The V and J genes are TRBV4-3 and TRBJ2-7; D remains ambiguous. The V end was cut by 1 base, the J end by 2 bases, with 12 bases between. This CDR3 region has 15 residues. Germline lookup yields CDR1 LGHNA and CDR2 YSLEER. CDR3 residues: CASSQGLYGTYEQYF. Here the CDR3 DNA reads TGCGCCAGCAGCCAAGGTCTTTACGGAACCTACGAGCAGTACTTC.

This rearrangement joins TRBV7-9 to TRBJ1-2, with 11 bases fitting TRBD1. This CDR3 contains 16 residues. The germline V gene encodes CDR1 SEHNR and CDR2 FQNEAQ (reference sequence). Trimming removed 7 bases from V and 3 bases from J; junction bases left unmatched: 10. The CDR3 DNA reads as TGTGCCAGCACCATAAACGGACAGGGGGCCGACTATGGCTACACCTTC. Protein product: CASTINGQGADYGYTF.

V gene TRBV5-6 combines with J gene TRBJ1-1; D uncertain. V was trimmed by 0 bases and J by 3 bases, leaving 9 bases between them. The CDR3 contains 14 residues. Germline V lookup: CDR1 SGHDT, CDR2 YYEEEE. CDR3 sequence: CASSLVYTDTEAFF. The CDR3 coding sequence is TGTGCCAGCAGCTTGGTATACACGGACACTGAAGCTTTCTTT.

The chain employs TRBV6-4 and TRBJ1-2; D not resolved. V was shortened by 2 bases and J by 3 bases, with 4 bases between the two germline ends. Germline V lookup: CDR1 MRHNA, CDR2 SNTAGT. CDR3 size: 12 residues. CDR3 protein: CASSDRHYGYTF. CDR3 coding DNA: TGTGCCAGCAGTGACAGACACTATGGCTACACCTTC.

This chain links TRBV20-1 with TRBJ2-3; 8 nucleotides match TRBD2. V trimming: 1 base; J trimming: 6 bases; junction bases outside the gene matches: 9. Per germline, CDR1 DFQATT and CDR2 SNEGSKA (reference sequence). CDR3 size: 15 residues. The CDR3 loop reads CSARVSGSSADTQYF. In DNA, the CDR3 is TGCAGTGCTAGAGTAAGCGGGAGTTCGGCGGATACGCAGTATTTT.

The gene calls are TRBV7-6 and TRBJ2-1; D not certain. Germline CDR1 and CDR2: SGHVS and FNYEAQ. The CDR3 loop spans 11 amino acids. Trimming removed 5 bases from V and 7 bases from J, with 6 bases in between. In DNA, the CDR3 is TGTGCCAGCAGCGACGAGAATGAGCAGTTCTTC. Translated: CASSDENEQFF.

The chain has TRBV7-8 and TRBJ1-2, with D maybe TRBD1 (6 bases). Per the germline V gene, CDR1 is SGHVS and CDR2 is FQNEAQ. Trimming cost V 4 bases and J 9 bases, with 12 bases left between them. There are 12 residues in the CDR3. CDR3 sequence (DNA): TGTGCCAGCAGCTCGGACAGAACTCGCTACACCTTC. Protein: CASSSDRTRYTF.

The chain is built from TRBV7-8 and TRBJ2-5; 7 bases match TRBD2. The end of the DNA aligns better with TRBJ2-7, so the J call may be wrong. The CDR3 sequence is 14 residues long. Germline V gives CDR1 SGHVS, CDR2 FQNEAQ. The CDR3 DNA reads TGTGCCAGCAGCCCAATCCCGCGGGGGATCGAGCAGTACTTC. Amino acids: CASSPIPRGIEQYF.

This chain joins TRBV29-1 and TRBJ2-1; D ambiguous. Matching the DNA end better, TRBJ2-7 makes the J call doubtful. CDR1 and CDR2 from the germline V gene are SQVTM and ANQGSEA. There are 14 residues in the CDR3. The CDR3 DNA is TGCAGCGTTGGGGGAACAGCCGGGCGACCCGAGCAGTACTTC. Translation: CSVGGTAGRPEQYF.

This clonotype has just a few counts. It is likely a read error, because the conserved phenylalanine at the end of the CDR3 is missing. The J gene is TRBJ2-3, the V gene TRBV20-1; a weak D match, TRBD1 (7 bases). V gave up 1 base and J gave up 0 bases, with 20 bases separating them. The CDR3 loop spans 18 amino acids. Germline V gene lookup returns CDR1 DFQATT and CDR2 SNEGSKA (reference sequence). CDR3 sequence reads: CSARVEGAIEWSTDTQYL. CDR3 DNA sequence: TGCAGTGCTAGAGTGGAGGGGGCAATTGAGTGGAGCACAGATACGCAGTATCTT.

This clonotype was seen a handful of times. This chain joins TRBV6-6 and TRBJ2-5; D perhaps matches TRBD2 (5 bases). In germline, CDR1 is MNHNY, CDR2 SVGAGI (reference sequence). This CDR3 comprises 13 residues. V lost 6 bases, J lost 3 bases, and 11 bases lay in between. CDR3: CASSPDGKETQYF. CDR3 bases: TGTGCCAGCAGCCCGGACGGGAAAGAGACCCAGTACTTC.

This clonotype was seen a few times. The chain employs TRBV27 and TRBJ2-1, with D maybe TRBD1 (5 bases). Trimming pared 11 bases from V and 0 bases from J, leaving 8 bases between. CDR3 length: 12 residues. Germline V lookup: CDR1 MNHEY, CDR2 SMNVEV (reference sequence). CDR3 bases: TGTGCCGCAGGGTACTCCTACAATGAGCAGTTCTTC. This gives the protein CAAGYSYNEQFF.

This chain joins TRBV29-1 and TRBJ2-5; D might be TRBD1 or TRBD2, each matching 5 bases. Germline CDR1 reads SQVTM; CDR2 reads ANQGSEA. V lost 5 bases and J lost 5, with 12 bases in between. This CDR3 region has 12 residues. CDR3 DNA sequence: TGCAGCGTTTCGAGGGGATGGGAGACCCAGTACTTC. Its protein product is CSVSRGWETQYF.

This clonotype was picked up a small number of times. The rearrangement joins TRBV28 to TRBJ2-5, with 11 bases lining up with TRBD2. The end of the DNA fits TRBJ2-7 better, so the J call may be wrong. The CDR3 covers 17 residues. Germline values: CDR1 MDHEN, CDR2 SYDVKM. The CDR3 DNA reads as TGTGCCAGCAGTTCTCGGTTAATGACTAGCGGGATATACGAGCAGTACTTC. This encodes CASSSRLMTSGIYEQYF.

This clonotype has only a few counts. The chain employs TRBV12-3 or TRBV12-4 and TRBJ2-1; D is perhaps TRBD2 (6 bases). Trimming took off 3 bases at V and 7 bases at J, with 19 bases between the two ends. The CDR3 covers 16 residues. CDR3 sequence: CASSLAGPGGLNEQFF. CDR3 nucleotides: TGTGCCAGCAGTTTGGCCGGACCCGGAGGGCTTAATGAGCAGTTCTTC.

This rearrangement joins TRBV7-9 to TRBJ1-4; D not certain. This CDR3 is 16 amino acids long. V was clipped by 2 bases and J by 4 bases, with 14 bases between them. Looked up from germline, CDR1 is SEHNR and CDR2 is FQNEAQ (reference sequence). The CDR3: CASSLPLRVYNEKLFF. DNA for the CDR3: TGTGCCAGCAGCTTACCCCTCCGGGTTTATAATGAAAAACTGTTTTTT.

The chain's CDR3 is CATTGGNEQFF. The CDR3 DNA sequence: TGTGCCACCACAGGGGGCAATGAGCAGTTCTTC. The chain recombines TRBV24-1 with TRBJ2-1, with 7 bases matching TRBD1. This CDR3 is 11 amino acids long. V shed 8 bases, J shed 6 bases, and the junction held 0 bases outside the gene matches. CDR1 is KGHDR, CDR2 SFDVKD, per germline.

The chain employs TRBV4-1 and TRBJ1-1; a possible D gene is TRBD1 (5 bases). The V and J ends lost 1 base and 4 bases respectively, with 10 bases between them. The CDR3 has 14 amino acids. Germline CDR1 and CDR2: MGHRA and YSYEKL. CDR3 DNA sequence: TGCGCCAGCAGCCAAGGGGGGATGGGCACTGAAGCTTTCTTT. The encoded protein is CASSQGGMGTEAFF.

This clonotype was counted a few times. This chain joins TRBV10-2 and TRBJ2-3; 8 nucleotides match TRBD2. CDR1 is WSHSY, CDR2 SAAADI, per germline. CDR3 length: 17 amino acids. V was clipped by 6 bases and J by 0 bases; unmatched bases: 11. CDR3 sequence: CASSHKAVAGSTDTQYF. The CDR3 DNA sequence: TGCGCCAGCAGCCACAAGGCGGTAGCGGGGAGCACAGATACGCAGTATTTT.

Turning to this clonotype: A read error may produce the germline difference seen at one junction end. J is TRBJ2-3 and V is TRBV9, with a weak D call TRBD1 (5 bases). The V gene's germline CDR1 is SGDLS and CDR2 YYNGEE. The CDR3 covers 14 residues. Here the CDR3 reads CASSSSTDPDTQYF. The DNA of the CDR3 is TGTGCCAGCAGCTCTTCGACAGATCCAGATACGCAGTACTTT.

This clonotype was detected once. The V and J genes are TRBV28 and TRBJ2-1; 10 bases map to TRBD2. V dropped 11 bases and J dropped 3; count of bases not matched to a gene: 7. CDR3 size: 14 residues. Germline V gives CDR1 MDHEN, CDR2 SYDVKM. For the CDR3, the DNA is TGTGCCTTCAGGGCTAGCGGGGGCTACAATGAGCAGTTCTTC. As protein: CAFRASGGYNEQFF.

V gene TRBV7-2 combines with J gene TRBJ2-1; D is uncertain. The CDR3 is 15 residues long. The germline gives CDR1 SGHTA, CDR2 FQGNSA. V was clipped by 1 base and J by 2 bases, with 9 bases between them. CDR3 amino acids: CASSLDTGPYNEQFF. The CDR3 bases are TGTGCCAGCAGCTTAGATACTGGGCCCTACAATGAGCAGTTCTTC.